This entry is about one T cell receptor beta chain. Its target antigen remains unknown. No per-base quality is available; no much larger clone lies one base away. These data originate in a study of post-analysis software for immune sequencing data (dated by TCRdb to the mid-2010s). About the study as a whole: Recorded disease courses included relapsing-remitting, secondary progressive and progressive-relapsing multiple sclerosis, with some patients lacking subtype annotation. The patient repertoires were set against about 12 previously published healthy control repertoires from donors whose ages ranged from roughly 6 to 25 years. A subset of samples was prepared in parallel using single-end sample barcoding, then pooled and co-amplified after Illumina adapter ligation. The research as a whole found: Normalized Chao1 diversity was significantly lower in multiple sclerosis patients than controls, suggesting substantial peripheral T-cell clonal expansion. When samples were clustered directly using the F measure, samples prepared in the same batch co-clustered strongly, which prompted a batch-effect correction. Four or five TRBV segments, including TRBV5-6, TRBV5-1 and TRBV20-1, were significantly more frequent in patients than controls. The multiple sclerosis patient group was slightly younger than the control group.

Library preparation was by PCR. Instrument used: Illumina HiSeq 2500. Unique molecular identifiers were incorporated into TCR beta cDNA libraries to reduce PCR and sequencing biases. Every 1 to 10 million input T cells yielded roughly 0.5 million cDNA molecules, meaning each molecule approximated one T cell. The same protocol used for the earlier healthy control dataset was applied to prepare and sequence the patient libraries. Samples belonging to the same batch were prepared together, multiplexed and sequenced on a shared HiSeq lane. Per the source publication's procedure: MIGEC was used to process the raw barcoded reads, and molecular identifier groups with only a single read were discarded before consensus assembly and CDR3 extraction. Clonotype tables were post-analysed with VDJtools, and diversity was normalized by down-sampling all datasets to the smallest sample size. To correct batch-related cross-sample contamination, repertoire overlap clustering matched CDR3 amino acid sequences but not nucleotide sequences. TCRdb itself trimmed the public reads at Q25 with fastp, ran MiXCR and retained productive beta chains. Merged by CDR3 protein, the rows form single entries marked with the most common genes and DNA. TCRdb, not the original authors, processed these V and J calls. For this sample the table gives around 700,000 distinct CDR3 sequences, of which approximately 59% were detected only once. The top ten clones comprise around 11% of the sample.

After removal of 5 bases from V and 0 bases from J, the junction retains 10 bases not matched to a gene. The CDR3 sequence holds 16 residues, the cysteine and phenylalanine included. Only CDR3 DNA remains: 48 bases, in frame from the first base. From the germline V gene, CDR1 is SGHRS and CDR2 is YFSETQ. To demonstrate the VDJtools post-analysis software, TCR beta repertoires were profiled from the peripheral blood of roughly 14 young patients with multiple sclerosis. Multiple sclerosis patients were children and adolescents aged about 6 to 16 years. Sequenced sample: blood. Rearrangement joined TRBV5-1 to TRBJ1-2; 7 bases in the middle match TRBD1. The clonotype was recovered from a girl aged 2 to 10 with multiple sclerosis. The DNA reads TGCGCCAGCAGACGGACCCAGGGACAGTCTAACTATGGCTACACCTTC. This encodes CASRRTQGQSNYGYTF. Reference TRBV5-1 and TRBJ1-2 proteins supply the regions before and after the CDR3; the full variable domain is: KAGVTQTPRYLIKTRGQQVTLSCSPISGHRSVSWYQQTPGQGLQFLFEYFSETQRNKGNFPGRFSGRQFSNSRSEMNVSTLELGDSALYLCASRRTQGQSNYGYTFGSGTRLTVV.